These 17 T cell receptor beta chains share one sample of origin, sequenced in a study of T cells in Graves' hyperthyroidism and ophthalmopathy. What was amplified from RNA transcripts were TCR beta CDR3 regions. The primer set for the first-round RT-PCR of the TCR CDR3 was HTBI. TCRdb independently ran MiXCR on the multiplex PCR reads; one entry per CDR3 protein. The table lists around 490,000 distinct CDR3 sequences, nearly 20% of them singletons, with roughly 44% in the top ten. Sequencing input: blood. These receptors were collected from a man between 35 and 55 years old with Graves' ophthalmopathy.

This clonotype was picked up many times. Here the CDR3 DNA reads TGTGCCAGCAGTGAAGGCGGGGGCGTCTATGGCTACACCTTC. Its protein is CASSEGGGVYGYTF. The J gene is TRBJ1-2, the V gene TRBV2; D possibly corresponds to TRBD1 (6 bases). Germline-derived CDR1 and CDR2 are SNHLY and FYNNEI. CDR3 length equals 14 residues. The V and J ends lost 1 base and 4 bases respectively, with 10 bases between them.

As for this clonotype: This may come from a read error, since a much larger clone is one base off. This CDR3 is missing its conserved last phenylalanine or tryptophan, likely due to a read error. The chain joins TRBV11-2 to TRBJ2-7; 7 nucleotides agree with TRBD2. CDR3 size: 15 residues. Per the germline V gene, CDR1 is SGHAT and CDR2 is FQNNGV. V trimming: 0 bases; J trimming: 4 bases; junction bases outside the gene matches: 6. The CDR3 loop is CASSLERGGAYEQYL. CDR3 bases: TGTGCCAGCAGCTTAGAAAGGGGAGGGGCGTACGAGCAGTACCTC.

The chain joins TRBV10-3 to TRBJ2-1; no clear D. CDR1 ENHRY and CDR2 SYGVKD come from the germline V gene. Deletions cut 11 bases from V and 6 bases from J, with 20 bases between. The CDR3 runs to 14 residues. CDR3 loop: CAATIGYPGNEQFF. The CDR3 nucleotides read TGTGCCGCGACCATAGGGTATCCAGGCAATGAGCAGTTCTTC.

CDR3 in amino acids: CASSLGGGGRLNNEQFF. In nucleotides, the CDR3 is TGTGCCAGCAGCTTAGGGGGAGGCGGGAGGTTGAACAATGAGCAGTTCTTC. The chain employs TRBV7-2 and TRBJ2-1; 8 bases match TRBD2. This CDR3 is built from 17 residues. Trimming took 1 base from V and 5 from J; bases not matched to a gene: 10. The germline V gene encodes CDR1 SGHTA and CDR2 FQGNSA.

This clonotype was recorded at least ten times. V and J are TRBV11-2 and TRBJ1-2, with 7 bases fitting TRBD1. The CDR3 is made up of 15 amino acids. The germline CDR1 and CDR2 sequences are SGHAT and FQNNGV. With 1 base clipped from V and 5 bases from J, the junction kept 7 bases outside the gene matches. CDR3 DNA sequence: TGTGCCAGCAGCTTAGCGCAGGGGGTTATTTATGGCTACACCTTC. It encodes CASSLAQGVIYGYTF.

For this clonotype: This may come from a read error, since a much larger clone is one base off. The chain combines TRBV2 with TRBJ2-1; TRBD1 aligns across 7 bases. Looked up from germline, CDR1 is SNHLY and CDR2 is FYNNEI. This CDR3 comprises 12 residues. V lost 7 bases to trimming and J lost 13 bases; unmatched junction nucleotides: 10. The CDR3 here is CASTPTRDRQFF. In DNA, the CDR3 is TGTGCCAGCACCCCTACCCGGGACAGACAGTTCTTC.

This clonotype was seen only a few times. This chain uses TRBV30 with TRBJ2-7; TRBD1 might be the D (5 bases). Germline loops: CDR1 GTSNPN, CDR2 SVGIG (reference sequence). Trimming stripped 2 bases from V and 3 bases from J, with 8 bases between. CDR3 length: 12 amino acids. In DNA form, the CDR3 reads TGTGCCTGGAGTATAGGGGACTACGAGCAGTACTTC. It is translated as CAWSIGDYEQYF.

This clonotype turned up a few times. This chain joins TRBV7-2 and TRBJ1-1; perhaps TRBD1 as D (5 bases). Trimming took 4 bases from V and 10 from J, leaving 19 bases between them. This CDR3 has 14 amino acids. Germline loops: CDR1 SGHTA, CDR2 FQGNSA. DNA of the CDR3: TGTGCCAGCAGCTCCCCCCCGGGGAGGGGTAGAGCTTTCTTT. This gives the protein CASSSPPGRGRAFF.

There are many counts of this clonotype. The V call is TRBV6-1, the J call TRBJ2-3; 7 positions agree with TRBD2. The CDR3 is made up of 14 amino acids. V trimming: 2 bases; J trimming: 2 bases; junction bases outside the gene matches: 1. Germline V CDR1 and CDR2: MNHNS, SASEGT. DNA for the CDR3: TGTGCCAGCAGTGAACTAGCGGCCACAGATACGCAGTATTTT. This encodes CASSELAATDTQYF.

J is TRBJ2-7 and V is TRBV9; 7 positions match TRBD1. This CDR3 has 16 residues. Looked up from germline, CDR1 is SGDLS and CDR2 is YYNGEE. The J segment lost 3 bases and the V segment lost 3 bases, leaving 12 bases of the junction unmatched. CDR3 coding DNA: TGTGCCAGCAGCGGAACACAGGGGCTAGTGGACTACGAGCAGTACTTC. It codes for CASSGTQGLVDYEQYF.

This clonotype was detected ten times or more. One junction end does not reproduce the germline sequence, and a read error may be involved. The V call is TRBV12-3 or TRBV12-4, the J call TRBJ2-1; D assignment may be TRBD1 or TRBD2 (5 bases each). This CDR3 comprises 16 residues. The CDR3 nucleotides are TGTGCCAGCAGTTCACGACCTGGGGGTTCCTACAACGAGCAGTTCTTC. Translating it yields CASSSRPGGSYNEQFF.

The rearrangement uses TRBV10-3 and TRBJ2-1, with TRBD2 matching 12 bases. This CDR3 contains 13 residues. V lost 5 bases, J lost 15 bases, and 8 bases stayed unmatched. CDR1 and CDR2 (germline): ENHRY, SYGVKD. CDR3 protein: CAISPSGRASPFF. In DNA, the CDR3 is TGTGCCATCAGTCCTAGCGGGAGGGCCTCGCCGTTCTTC.

This clonotype occurred a few times. V gene TRBV7-6 combines with J gene TRBJ2-3; 10 bases align to TRBD2. CDR1 is SGHVS, CDR2 FNYEAQ, per germline. The CDR3 has 18 residues. V lost 2 bases to trimming and J lost 0 bases; unmatched junction nucleotides: 8. CDR3 coding DNA: TGTGCCAGCAGCTTATTTGGGGCTAGCGGGGGAAGCACAGATACGCAGTATTTT. As protein: CASSLFGASGGSTDTQYF.

This clonotype showed up many times. The V and J genes are TRBV3-1 and TRBJ2-3, with a possible D match to TRBD2 (5 bases). Trimming shortened V by 3 bases and J by 0 bases, and 7 bases separated the two germline ends. This CDR3 spans 14 amino acids. The germline V gene encodes CDR1 LGHDT and CDR2 YNNKEL (reference sequence). CDR3 DNA sequence: TGTGCCAGCAGCCAGGCTAGCAGCACAGATACGCAGTATTTT. As protein: CASSQASSTDTQYF.

V usage is TRBV3-1 and J usage is TRBJ2-2; TRBD1 aligns across 8 bases. Trimming at V came to 0 bases and at J to 1 base, leaving 4 bases not matched to a gene. CDR1 and CDR2 from the germline V gene are LGHDT and YNNKEL (reference sequence). The CDR3 is made up of 17 amino acids. The CDR3 loop reads CASSQEPGQVNTGELFF. DNA for the CDR3: TGTGCCAGCAGCCAAGAACCGGGACAGGTGAACACCGGGGAGCTGTTTTTT.

This clonotype has a count of ten or more. The rearrangement uses TRBV20-1 and TRBJ2-7, with D tentatively TRBD1 (5 bases). The CDR3 spans 14 residues. The ends were cut back, 2 bases at V and 0 bases at J, with 11 bases in the middle. The germline V gene encodes CDR1 DFQATT and CDR2 SNEGSKA (reference sequence). CDR3 sequence reads: CSARRQMASYEQYF. In DNA form, the CDR3 reads TGCAGTGCTAGAAGACAGATGGCCTCCTACGAGCAGTACTTC.

The chain joins TRBV7-9 to TRBJ2-1; 7 bases align to TRBD2. CDR1 and CDR2 from the germline V gene are SEHNR and FQNEAQ (reference sequence). The CDR3 runs 16 residues. Trimming took 5 bases from V and 5 from J; bases not matched to a gene: 12. The CDR3 loop reads CASSPIGLAENNEQFF. In DNA form, the CDR3 reads TGTGCCAGCAGCCCCATAGGGCTAGCGGAGAACAATGAGCAGTTCTTC.